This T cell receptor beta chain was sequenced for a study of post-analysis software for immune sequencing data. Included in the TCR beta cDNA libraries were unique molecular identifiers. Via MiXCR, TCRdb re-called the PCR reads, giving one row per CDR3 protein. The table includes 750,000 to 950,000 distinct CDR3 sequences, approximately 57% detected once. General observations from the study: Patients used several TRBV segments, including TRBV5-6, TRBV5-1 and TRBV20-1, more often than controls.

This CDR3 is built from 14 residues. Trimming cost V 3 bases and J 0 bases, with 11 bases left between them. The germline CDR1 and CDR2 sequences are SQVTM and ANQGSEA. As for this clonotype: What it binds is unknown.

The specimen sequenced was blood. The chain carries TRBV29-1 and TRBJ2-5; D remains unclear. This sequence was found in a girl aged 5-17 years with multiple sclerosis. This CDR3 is CSVEVSGNQETQYF. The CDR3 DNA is TGCAGCGTTGAGGTATCGGGTAACCAAGAGACCCAGTACTTC.